Shown below are 23 T cell receptor beta chains from a single sample sequenced in a study of regulatory T cells in long-lasting Graves disease. Researchers made TCR beta libraries by using iRepertoire HTBI primers and running Arm-PCR on CDR3 regions. TCRdb re-called the multiplex PCR reads with MiXCR, one entry per CDR3 protein. The sample shows over 500,000 distinct CDR3 sequences, around 17% of them seen only once. Indicated time point: newly diagnosed GD, antithyroid drugs for less than 3 months. The authors made the TCR library using RNA they extracted from PBMCs. This sample also appeared in a second study, on T cells in Graves' hyperthyroidism and ophthalmopathy.

This specimen consisted of peripheral blood mononuclear cells (PBMCs), obtained at new diagnosis, from a patient treated with antithyroid drugs. These receptors all come from a woman aged 25 to 39 with Graves disease.

This clonotype was detected ten times or more. This chain uses TRBV6-2 or TRBV6-3 with TRBJ2-3; D is undetermined. V was pared by 6 bases and J by 5 bases, with 15 bases between. The CDR3 consists of 14 residues. Germline V gene lookup returns CDR1 MNHEY and CDR2 SVGEGT. CDR3 region: CASSFSEVGDTQYF. CDR3 coding DNA: TGTGCCAGCAGCTTTTCCGAGGTAGGAGATACGCAGTATTTT.

The rearrangement joins TRBV20-1 to TRBJ1-3; 8 bases are a match to TRBD1. There are 20 residues in the CDR3. Germline loops: CDR1 DFQATT, CDR2 SNEGSKA (reference sequence). Germline trimming cut 3 bases from V and 2 bases from J; bases unmatched to any gene: 21. This chain's CDR3 is CSARGVRTGNRSGPGNTIYF. The CDR3 nucleotides read TGCAGTGCTAGGGGGGTAAGGACAGGGAACCGCTCAGGGCCTGGAAACACCATATATTTT.

This clonotype was seen at least ten times. V is TRBV12-3 or TRBV12-4 and J is TRBJ2-3; D is unresolved. The length of the CDR3 is 13 residues. V shed 8 bases and J shed 0 bases, with 9 bases lying between them. CDR3 DNA sequence: TGTGCCAGCGGAAGGTTAAGCACAGATACGCAGTATTTT. Its translation: CASGRLSTDTQYF.

The rearrangement uses TRBV4-1 and TRBJ1-1; 7 nucleotides line up with TRBD1. V was pared by 4 bases and J by 7 bases, with 3 bases of the junction left unmatched. Germline-derived CDR1 and CDR2 are MGHRA and YSYEKL. CDR3 size: 12 residues. CDR3 sequence: CASSRDRLEAFF. The CDR3 bases are TGCGCCAGCAGCCGGGACAGACTTGAAGCTTTCTTT.

In DNA, the CDR3 is TGTGCCAGCAGCGTAGAGAGGACAGGGAGGGATGGAAGTGAAAAACTGTTTTTT. Protein: CASSVERTGRDGSEKLFF. The chain recombines TRBV9 with TRBJ1-4, with 8 bases matching TRBD1. The CDR3 covers 18 residues. Trimming cost V 0 bases and J 7 bases; bases outside gene matches: 14. CDR1 is SGDLS and CDR2 is YYNGEE in the germline V gene.

Ten or more counts support this clonotype. V usage is TRBV30 and J usage is TRBJ1-1; D not certain. CDR1 and CDR2 (germline): GTSNPN, SVGIG (reference sequence). With 0 bases removed from V and 5 bases from J, the gap between germline ends came to 7 bases. The CDR3 length is 12 residues. This chain's CDR3 is CAWSVGRTEAFF. The CDR3 bases are TGTGCCTGGAGTGTGGGAAGGACTGAAGCTTTCTTT.

This clonotype has just a few counts. The genes are TRBV11-2 and TRBJ1-4; perhaps TRBD1 as D (6 bases). In germline, CDR1 is SGHAT, CDR2 FQNNGV. The V and J ends lost 5 bases and 8 bases respectively, with 24 bases between them. CDR3 length equals 17 residues. This chain's CDR3 is CASSLGGTLMRSEKLFF. The CDR3 region has the DNA TGTGCCAGCAGCCTAGGCGGGACACTAATGAGGAGCGAAAAACTGTTTTTT.

This clonotype has ten or more counts. This sequence joins TRBV28 and TRBJ1-4; D gene uncertain. With 5 bases removed from V and 7 bases from J, the gap between germline ends came to 11 bases. CDR3 length equals 13 residues. Germline-derived CDR1 and CDR2 are MDHEN and SYDVKM. This CDR3 is CASSRSPSEKLFF. In DNA, the CDR3 is TGTGCCAGCAGTCGGTCACCGAGTGAAAAACTGTTTTTT.

Remarks on this clonotype: This may stem from a read error, because a much larger clone lies one nucleotide away. V and J are TRBV7-9 and TRBJ2-5, with 9 bases aligning to TRBD1. The CDR3 contains 15 residues. Looked up from germline, CDR1 is SEHNR and CDR2 is FQNEAQ (reference sequence). The CDR3 loop reads CTSSFGQGIRETQYF. The CDR3 DNA is TGTACCAGCAGCTTCGGACAGGGGATTCGAGAGACCCAGTACTTC.

This rearrangement joins TRBV27 to TRBJ1-2; D remains ambiguous. Germline V gene sequence: CDR1 MNHEY, CDR2 SMNVEV (reference sequence). V dropped 3 bases and J dropped 2 bases, with 13 bases sitting between them. There are 15 residues in the CDR3. The CDR3: CASSFYGTGNYGYTF. In nucleotides, the CDR3 is TGTGCCAGCAGTTTTTATGGTACCGGGAACTATGGCTACACCTTC.

The J gene is TRBJ2-7, the V gene TRBV13; unclear D gene. The CDR3 is 15 residues long. The ends were cut back, 6 bases at V and 4 bases at J, with 19 bases in the middle. Germline V gene sequence: CDR1 PRHDT, CDR2 FYEKMQ (reference sequence). The CDR3 region has the DNA TGTGCCAGCAGACGGGCCCTCGCCAGCCGGTACGAGCAGTACTTC. Translated: CASRRALASRYEQYF.

In this sample, this clonotype turned up many times. CDR3 sequence (DNA): TGTGCCAGCAGTTTATTACAGGGGGCAGGGAGGAACACTGAAGCTTTCTTT. Amino acid sequence: CASSLLQGAGRNTEAFF. The chain employs TRBV28 and TRBJ1-1; 9 bases fit TRBD1. Germline lookup yields CDR1 MDHEN and CDR2 SYDVKM. Trimming took 1 base from V and 1 from J; bases not matched to a gene: 7. CDR3 length: 17 amino acids.

The chain links TRBV19 to TRBJ1-1; D gene ambiguous. CDR1 and CDR2 from the germline V gene are LNHDA and SQIVND (reference sequence). Trimming cost V 7 bases and J 2 bases, with 11 bases left between them. CDR3 size: 13 residues. The CDR3 protein is CASTRHVNTEAFF. The CDR3 DNA reads TGTGCCAGTACCCGTCACGTTAACACTGAAGCTTTCTTT.

At least ten counts were recorded for this clonotype. The chain is built from TRBV28 and TRBJ2-3, with 9 bases that match TRBD1. This CDR3 has 18 amino acids. Per germline, CDR1 MDHEN and CDR2 SYDVKM. Trimming took 6 bases from V and 2 from J; bases not matched to a gene: 15. The CDR3 loop reads CASSSQPTGGPSTDTQYF. The DNA for the CDR3 is TGTGCCAGCAGCTCCCAACCGACAGGGGGTCCCTCCACAGATACGCAGTATTTT.

This clonotype was detected ten times or more. The chain couples TRBV6-1 to TRBJ2-7, with D tentatively TRBD2 (5 bases). With 7 bases removed from V and 3 bases from J, the gap between germline ends came to 19 bases. Germline CDR1 reads MNHNS; CDR2 reads SASEGT. This CDR3 has 15 amino acids. The CDR3 bases are TGTGCCAGCACCTTCCGGGTGGGGAGAGGCTACGAGCAGTACTTC. Translation: CASTFRVGRGYEQYF.

This clonotype was counted between two and nine times. The rearrangement uses TRBV14 and TRBJ2-3; 11 nucleotides agree with TRBD2. From germline, CDR1 is SGHDN and CDR2 FVKESK. Trimming took 10 bases from V and 3 from J; bases not matched to a gene: 15. The CDR3 extends over 17 amino acids. CDR3 in amino acids: CATMKLTSGRITDTQYF. CDR3 DNA sequence: TGTGCCACCATGAAGTTAACTAGCGGGAGAATTACAGATACGCAGTATTTT.

This clonotype appeared many times. The chain links TRBV28 to TRBJ2-4; D is unclear. The CDR3 spans 16 residues. Trimming stripped 2 bases from V and 0 bases from J, with 11 bases between. The germline V gene encodes CDR1 MDHEN and CDR2 SYDVKM. The DNA for the CDR3 is TGTGCCAGCAGTTTAGAGGTCTATTCAGCCAAAAACATTCAGTACTTC. It is translated as CASSLEVYSAKNIQYF.

A few counts support this clonotype. The V and J genes are TRBV14 and TRBJ2-2, with D possibly being TRBD2 (5 bases). V was trimmed by 4 bases and J by 2 bases, leaving 20 bases between them. The CDR3 contains 18 residues. Germline V gene sequence: CDR1 SGHDN, CDR2 FVKESK. The CDR3 nucleotides are TGTGCCAGCAGCCGAAAGCGGCTATCAGCGTTAAACACCGGGGAGCTGTTTTTT. This translates into CASSRKRLSALNTGELFF.

This clonotype appeared a few times. The chain joins TRBV20-1 to TRBJ2-7; 9 positions agree with TRBD2. The CDR3 has 13 residues. J lost 6 bases, V lost 3 bases, and 6 bases had no gene match. Germline V gene sequence: CDR1 DFQATT, CDR2 SNEGSKA (reference sequence). The CDR3 loop reads CSARLAGRLEQYF. Written as DNA, the CDR3 is TGCAGTGCTAGGCTAGCGGGAAGGCTCGAGCAGTACTTC.

This clonotype was seen more than once but under ten times. The chain carries TRBV12-3 or TRBV12-4 and TRBJ1-5, with 11 bases lining up with TRBD1. The CDR3 consists of 16 residues. Trimming took 6 bases from V and 0 from J; bases not matched to a gene: 4. The CDR3 spells CASRGQGVSSNQPQHF. Written as DNA, the CDR3 is TGTGCCAGCAGGGGACAGGGGGTTTCTAGCAATCAGCCCCAGCATTTT.

This clonotype was counted at least ten times. This rearrangement joins TRBV5-1 to TRBJ2-7; perhaps TRBD1 as D (6 bases). Germline V gene lookup returns CDR1 SGHRS and CDR2 YFSETQ. CDR3 length: 13 residues. The V and J ends lost 3 bases and 2 bases respectively, with 9 bases between them. Here the CDR3 DNA reads TGCGCCAGCAGCTCCGACAGGACCTACGAGCAGTACTTC. Protein product: CASSSDRTYEQYF.

The chain employs TRBV4-1 and TRBJ1-5; D is undetermined. Germline-derived CDR1 and CDR2 are MGHRA and YSYEKL. V was trimmed by 2 bases and J by 2 bases, leaving 7 bases between them. The CDR3 contains 14 residues. CDR3 amino acids: CASSQRWGNQPQHF. CDR3 sequence (DNA): TGCGCCAGCAGCCAACGTTGGGGCAATCAGCCCCAGCATTTT.

This clonotype was observed at least ten times. The rearrangement joins TRBV12-3 or TRBV12-4 to TRBJ1-2, with D perhaps matching TRBD1 (6 bases). The CDR3 has 13 residues. V was shortened by 5 bases and J by 8 bases, with 15 bases between the two germline ends. The CDR3 nucleotides are TGTGCCAGCAGTCCCCGGAGGGGGGGCGGCTACACCTTC. Protein: CASSPRRGGGYTF.